A selection of T cell receptor beta chains follows, all from one sample in a study of blood T cell repertoires in COVID-19. Assay used: immunoSEQ multiplex PCR; TCRdb lists only in-frame clones, some missing. Of 200,000 to 300,000 clones in the sample, around 89% were seen once. The sample comprised peripheral blood. The source is a woman aged 25-40 years with COVID-19, enrolled during active disease. CDR3s include the opening cysteine and the closing phenylalanine or tryptophan. The D gene is left open where the match is weak. Size tells how often a clone was seen (once, few, many) or the class of an expanded clone, and some rows leave it out.

v_call,clone_size,d_call,j_call,cdr3_nt,cdr3_aa
TRBV11-3,NA,NA,TRBJ2-3,TGTGCCAGCACCCAGGGTGCTAGCACAGATACGCAGTATTTT,CASTQGASTDTQYF
TRBV4-2,NA,NA,TRBJ1-2,TGTGCCAGCAGCCAAGATAAGGAGGGCAGTCCCTATGGCTACACCTTC,CASSQDKEGSPYGYTF
TRBV5-1,NA,TRBD2,TRBJ2-1,TGCGCCAGCAGCTTGGGAGGAACTAGCGTACGTAATGAGCAGTTCTTC,CASSLGGTSVRNEQFF
TRBV7-2,NA,NA,TRBJ1-1,TGTGCCAGCAGCTTAGTTTTGGGGGGGTCCACTGAAGCTTTCTTT,CASSLVLGGSTEAFF
TRBV5-1,NA,TRBD1,TRBJ2-2,TGCGCCAGCAGCGAAGGACAGGGGGTAAACACCGGGGAGCTGTTTTTT,CASSEGQGVNTGELFF
TRBV20-1,once,NA,TRBJ1-3,TGCAGTGCTAGTCGGGACTCCAATGGAAACACCATATATTTT,CSASRDSNGNTIYF
TRBV6-5,NA,NA,TRBJ2-3,TGTGCCAGCAGTTACAATGCCGGGTCAGATACGCAGTATTTT,CASSYNAGSDTQYF
TRBV3-1/TRBV3-2,NA,NA,TRBJ1-3,TGTGCCAGCAGCCAAGAGGCCTCTGGAAACACCATATATTTT,CASSQEASGNTIYF
TRBV5-4,NA,NA,TRBJ1-3,TGTGCCAGCAGCGGGGGGGTCAAAGGGCCTCGAAACACCATATATTTT,CASSGGVKGPRNTIYF
TRBV29-1,few,TRBD2,TRBJ2-2,TGCAGCGTTGATGAGGGTAGGACTAGCGGGACCAACACCGGGGAGCTGTTTTTT,CSVDEGRTSGTNTGELFF
TRBV11-2,NA,TRBD1,TRBJ2-1,TGTGCCAGCAGCCGAATATCCGGGACAGGGTCGTGGAATGAGCAGTTCTTC,CASSRISGTGSWNEQFF
TRBV28,NA,TRBD2,TRBJ2-7,TGTGCCAGCAGTCCTACTAGCGGGGGAACCTACGAGCAGTACTTC,CASSPTSGGTYEQYF
TRBV6-4,NA,NA,TRBJ1-1,TGTGCCAGCAGCTCCTACCAGACAGCGTACATGAACACTGAAGCTTTCTTT,CASSSYQTAYMNTEAFF
TRBV19,NA,NA,TRBJ1-5,TGTGCCAGTAACAACTTAGGGGCGGACCTCGTAAACAATCAGCCCCAGCATTTT,CASNNLGADLVNNQPQHF
TRBV18,NA,TRBD1,TRBJ2-2,TGTGCCAGCTCACCAGGACAGGGACTGAACACCGGGGAGCTGTTTTTT,CASSPGQGLNTGELFF
TRBV27,NA,NA,TRBJ1-1,TGTGCCAGCAACCGGGGCACTGAAGCTTTCTTT,CASNRGTEAFF
TRBV11-2,NA,NA,TRBJ2-7,TGTGCCAGCAGCTTAATCAGGGGAAAAGGCCCCTACGAGCAGTACTTC,CASSLIRGKGPYEQYF
TRBV7-2,NA,TRBD1,TRBJ1-1,TGTGCCAGCAGCTTGACAGGGAGCCGGTCTGAAGCTTTCTTT,CASSLTGSRSEAFF
TRBV19,NA,TRBD1,TRBJ1-2,TGTGCCAGTAGTCCGGGGACAGGGCTAACCCTTTATGGCTACACCTTC,CASSPGTGLTLYGYTF
TRBV19,NA,NA,TRBJ2-3,TGTGCCAGTAAGGCGGTTGGCACAGATACGCAGTATTTT,CASKAVGTDTQYF
TRBV7-9,NA,TRBD2,TRBJ2-4,TGTGCCAGCAGCTTTTCTAGGGGAGGGGATCTTCTAGCCAAAAACATTCAGTACTTC,CASSFSRGGDLLAKNIQYF
TRBV7-2,NA,NA,TRBJ2-7,TGTGCCAGCAGTCGGGAAAGGGTGGCGGGAGAGCAGTACTTC,CASSRERVAGEQYF
TRBV5-6,NA,NA,TRBJ2-2,TGTGCCAGCAGCCGCTGGGGCGACACCGGGGAGCTGTTTTTT,CASSRWGDTGELFF
TRBV3-1/TRBV3-2,NA,NA,TRBJ2-7,TGTGCCAGCAGCCAAGAGGGGGCAAGTTACGAGCAGTACTTC,CASSQEGASYEQYF
TRBV18,once,NA,TRBJ1-2,TGTGCCAGCTCACCAGTCGAGGGGGTTAACTATGGCTACACCTTC,CASSPVEGVNYGYTF
TRBV2,NA,NA,TRBJ1-2,TGTGCCAGCCCCGGGAAATATGGCTACACCTTC,CASPGKYGYTF
TRBV5-1,NA,TRBD1,TRBJ1-3,TGCGCCAGCAGCTTGGCCGGGACAGGCTCTGGAAACACCATATATTTT,CASSLAGTGSGNTIYF
TRBV24-1,NA,TRBD2,TRBJ2-2,TGTGCCACCAGTGATCGGGGGGATAGGGGCACCGGGGAGCTGTTTTTT,CATSDRGDRGTGELFF
TRBV4-3,NA,NA,TRBJ1-2,TGCGCCAGCAGCCAAGATCCAGGCAGTAACTATGGCTACACCTTC,CASSQDPGSNYGYTF
TRBV2,NA,NA,TRBJ1-2,TGTGCCAGCAGGGGCAGGCCCGGCTATGGCTACACCTTC,CASRGRPGYGYTF
TRBV19,NA,TRBD2,TRBJ2-1,TGTGCCAGTAGTATAGAAAGACTAGCGGGATGGAATGAGCAGTTCTTC,CASSIERLAGWNEQFF
TRBV19,NA,NA,TRBJ1-5,TGTGCCAGTAGCCACACAGGGACCTATAGCAATCAGCCCCAGCATTTT,CASSHTGTYSNQPQHF
TRBV30,NA,NA,TRBJ2-3,TGTGCCTGGGGGAGCGGCTCTAGCACAGATACGCAGTATTTT,CAWGSGSSTDTQYF
TRBV10-3,NA,TRBD2,TRBJ2-3,TGTGCCATCAGACAGGGGCTAGCGGGGAGGTCAGATACGCAGTATTTT,CAIRQGLAGRSDTQYF
TRBV5-6,NA,NA,TRBJ2-2,TGTGCCAGCAGCGAGGGTGTTGGCGGGGAGCTGTTTTTT,CASSEGVGGELFF
TRBV10-3,NA,TRBD1,TRBJ1-2,TGTGCCATCAGTCCGGCAGGGGGTAAGGGCTACACCTTC,CAISPAGGKGYTF
TRBV24-1,NA,NA,TRBJ1-2,TGTGCCACCAGTGACTCCGGAGCCTATGGCTACACCTTC,CATSDSGAYGYTF
TRBV30,NA,TRBD2,TRBJ2-2,TGTGCCTGGAGTGTCATTAGCGGGAGGCTCGGGGAGCTGTTTTTT,CAWSVISGRLGELFF
TRBV6-5,few,TRBD1,TRBJ1-1,TGTGCCAGCAGTACCGGGACAGGGAACACTGAAGCTTTCTTT,CASSTGTGNTEAFF
TRBV4-3,NA,NA,TRBJ2-3,TGCGCCAGCAGCCAAGATCCTAGCACAGATACGCAGTATTTT,CASSQDPSTDTQYF
TRBV12-3/TRBV12-4,NA,TRBD1,TRBJ1-1,TGTGCCAGCAGGGGACAGGGACAAGAAGCTTTCTTT,CASRGQGQEAFF
TRBV19,once,TRBD2,TRBJ2-1,TGTGCCAGTAGTACCGGGAGGGGGGAGTCCTACAATGAGCAGTTCTTC,CASSTGRGESYNEQFF
TRBV7-2,once,NA,TRBJ2-5,TGTGCCAGCAGCTACTCCCGGTATTCGGTGACCCAGTACTTC,CASSYSRYSVTQYF
TRBV7-2,NA,NA,TRBJ1-5,TGTGCCAGCAGCTGGGTGGGGCAAGCGGGTCAGCCCCAGCATTTT,CASSWVGQAGQPQHF
TRBV27,once,NA,TRBJ2-7,TGTGCCAGCGGTTCCAGCTCCTACGAGCAGTACTTC,CASGSSSYEQYF
TRBV30,NA,TRBD2,TRBJ2-5,TGTGCCTGGAGTGTACTAGCGGGAGCTACGTACCAAGAGACCCAGTACTTC,CAWSVLAGATYQETQYF
TRBV19,NA,NA,TRBJ2-1,TGTGCCAGTAGTATCGACAGCCGATACAATGAGCAGTTCTTC,CASSIDSRYNEQFF
TRBV10-3,NA,TRBD1,TRBJ2-7,TGTGCCGTGGAGGGACAGGGCTACGAGCAGTACTTC,CAVEGQGYEQYF
TRBV6-1,NA,TRBD2,TRBJ2-1,TGTGCCAGCAGTGACTTCTGGAATAGCGGGAGCAATGAGCAGTTCTTC,CASSDFWNSGSNEQFF
TRBV5-6,NA,NA,TRBJ2-7,TGTGCCAGCAGCTTCCCCTCCGGGGGGCTCGAGCAGTACTTC,CASSFPSGGLEQYF
TRBV11-2,NA,TRBD2,TRBJ2-1,TGTGCCAGCAGCTTAACCGATCCGGGACTAGCGGGGGGAGGGAAGCAGTTCTTC,CASSLTDPGLAGGGKQFF
TRBV3-1/TRBV3-2,NA,TRBD1,TRBJ1-1,TGTGCCAGCAGCCCCGGGGGACAGACGAACACTGAAGCTTTCTTT,CASSPGGQTNTEAFF
TRBV11-2,NA,TRBD2,TRBJ2-1,TGTGCCAGCACCCTTGGCGCGGGAGCGGGACATGAGCAGTTCTTC,CASTLGAGAGHEQFF
TRBV30,NA,NA,TRBJ1-2,TGTGCCTGGGGGCTGGACAAAGACTATGGCTACACCTTC,CAWGLDKDYGYTF
TRBV28,NA,TRBD2,TRBJ2-1,TGTGCCAGCAGTTCTAGCGGGGCAGGGAATGAGCAGTTCTTC,CASSSSGAGNEQFF